The rows below give T cell receptor beta chains drawn from one sample of a study of T cell responses to AZD1222 COVID-19 vaccine. Sequenced by immunoSEQ multiplex PCR; TCRdb stores in-frame clones only, minus some. This table holds 100,000 to 120,000 clones, 85% to 90% found once. The sample in question was peripheral blood, obtained on day 0 of AZD1222 vaccination. The receptors were gathered from an adult in good health. The CDR3 runs from the conserved cysteine through the conserved F or W. A D gene is named only where the DNA matches it firmly. Some rows mark clone size as missing; the rest say once, few, many or name a class of expanded clone.

CDR3 length: 15; J gene: TRBJ1-2; V gene: TRBV11-2; D gene: TRBD1; clone size: NA; CDR3 protein: CASSSAGGRDPGYTF; CDR3 DNA: TGTGCCAGCAGCTCCGCAGGGGGAAGGGATCCCGGCTACACCTTC
CDR3 length: 16; J gene: TRBJ2-2; V gene: TRBV11-3; D gene: NA; clone size: NA; CDR3 protein: CASSQGHPRETGELFF; CDR3 DNA: TGTGCCAGCAGCCAGGGACATCCCCGGGAGACCGGGGAGCTGTTTTTT
CDR3 length: 12; J gene: TRBJ2-7; V gene: TRBV2; D gene: NA; clone size: NA; CDR3 protein: CASSGDSYEQYF; CDR3 DNA: TGTGCCAGCAGTGGGGACTCCTACGAGCAGTACTTC
CDR3 length: 17; J gene: TRBJ2-1; V gene: TRBV9; D gene: NA; clone size: once; CDR3 protein: CASSRTTGFSSYNEQFF; CDR3 DNA: TGTGCCAGCAGCCGCACGACAGGATTCAGCTCCTACAATGAGCAGTTCTTC
CDR3 length: 14; J gene: TRBJ1-6; V gene: TRBV2; D gene: NA; clone size: NA; CDR3 protein: CASSEVGDNSPLHF; CDR3 DNA: TGTGCCAGCAGTGAGGTGGGGGATAATTCACCCCTCCACTTT
CDR3 length: 14; J gene: TRBJ1-1; V gene: TRBV9; D gene: NA; clone size: NA; CDR3 protein: CASSVGGVGTEAFF; CDR3 DNA: TGTGCCAGCAGCGTAGGGGGTGTCGGCACTGAAGCTTTCTTT
CDR3 length: 14; J gene: TRBJ1-1; V gene: TRBV27; D gene: NA; clone size: NA; CDR3 protein: CASSPGHLNTEAFF; CDR3 DNA: TGTGCCAGCAGTCCAGGACATCTGAACACTGAAGCTTTCTTT
CDR3 length: 11; J gene: TRBJ2-7; V gene: TRBV7-2; D gene: NA; clone size: NA; CDR3 protein: CASSEKYEQYF; CDR3 DNA: TGTGCCAGCAGCGAGAAGTACGAGCAGTACTTC
CDR3 length: 15; J gene: TRBJ2-3; V gene: TRBV4-2; D gene: TRBD2; clone size: NA; CDR3 protein: CASSHGGGNTDTQYF; CDR3 DNA: TGTGCCAGCAGCCATGGGGGGGGGAACACAGATACGCAGTATTTT
CDR3 length: 16; J gene: TRBJ2-2; V gene: TRBV7-9; D gene: NA; clone size: once; CDR3 protein: CASSSPSTVPTGELFF; CDR3 DNA: TGTGCCAGCAGCTCACCTTCTACCGTCCCAACCGGGGAGCTGTTTTTT
CDR3 length: 15; J gene: TRBJ2-3; V gene: TRBV2; D gene: NA; clone size: NA; CDR3 protein: CASSPRADPTDTQYF; CDR3 DNA: TGTGCCAGCAGCCCTAGGGCGGACCCCACAGATACGCAGTATTTT
CDR3 length: 14; J gene: TRBJ1-2; V gene: TRBV7-9; D gene: TRBD1; clone size: NA; CDR3 protein: CASSPNDRGGGYTF; CDR3 DNA: TGTGCCAGCAGCCCGAATGACAGGGGAGGTGGCTACACCTTC
CDR3 length: 14; J gene: TRBJ2-7; V gene: TRBV7-2; D gene: TRBD1; clone size: NA; CDR3 protein: CASSLTGQAYEQYF; CDR3 DNA: TGTGCCAGCAGCTTAACCGGACAGGCCTACGAGCAGTACTTC
CDR3 length: 12; J gene: TRBJ2-5; V gene: TRBV6-5; D gene: NA; clone size: NA; CDR3 protein: CASSRQAETQYF; CDR3 DNA: TGTGCCAGCAGTCGACAGGCAGAGACCCAGTACTTC
CDR3 length: 14; J gene: TRBJ1-1; V gene: TRBV5-1; D gene: NA; clone size: NA; CDR3 protein: CASSLGTENTEAFF; CDR3 DNA: TGCGCCAGCAGCTTGGGGACAGAGAACACTGAAGCTTTCTTT
CDR3 length: 13; J gene: TRBJ1-2; V gene: TRBV19; D gene: TRBD1; clone size: NA; CDR3 protein: CASIGTGGSGYTF; CDR3 DNA: TGTGCCAGCATCGGGACAGGGGGATCTGGCTACACCTTC
CDR3 length: 14; J gene: TRBJ1-5; V gene: TRBV15; D gene: TRBD1; clone size: NA; CDR3 protein: CATSRQGAAQPQHF; CDR3 DNA: TGTGCCACCAGCAGACAGGGGGCTGCTCAGCCCCAGCATTTT
CDR3 length: 15; J gene: TRBJ1-2; V gene: TRBV5-4; D gene: NA; clone size: NA; CDR3 protein: CASSPVGGITIGYTF; CDR3 DNA: TGTGCCAGCAGCCCGGTTGGGGGCATCACTATTGGCTACACCTTC
CDR3 length: 13; J gene: TRBJ1-1; V gene: TRBV5-6; D gene: NA; clone size: NA; CDR3 protein: CASSLRVNTEAFF; CDR3 DNA: TGTGCCAGCAGCTTGAGGGTGAACACTGAAGCTTTCTTT
CDR3 length: 14; J gene: TRBJ2-1; V gene: TRBV10-3; D gene: TRBD1; clone size: NA; CDR3 protein: CAIKFGQGISEQFF; CDR3 DNA: TGTGCCATCAAGTTCGGACAGGGGATTAGTGAGCAGTTCTTC
CDR3 length: 14; J gene: TRBJ2-7; V gene: TRBV29-1; D gene: NA; clone size: NA; CDR3 protein: CSVVGKGEIYEQYF; CDR3 DNA: TGCAGCGTTGTAGGAAAGGGAGAGATCTACGAGCAGTACTTC
CDR3 length: 15; J gene: TRBJ1-4; V gene: TRBV5-4; D gene: NA; clone size: NA; CDR3 protein: CASSLAMDRNEKLFF; CDR3 DNA: TGTGCCAGCAGCTTGGCCATGGACAGAAATGAAAAACTGTTTTTT
CDR3 length: 15; J gene: TRBJ1-1; V gene: TRBV2; D gene: NA; clone size: NA; CDR3 protein: CASRLYAGSGTEAFF; CDR3 DNA: TGTGCCAGCAGGCTATACGCGGGGTCCGGGACTGAAGCTTTCTTT
CDR3 length: 14; J gene: TRBJ2-7; V gene: TRBV27; D gene: TRBD1; clone size: NA; CDR3 protein: CASSPGTGVYEQYF; CDR3 DNA: TGTGCCAGCAGCCCCGGGACAGGGGTCTACGAGCAGTACTTC
CDR3 length: 10; J gene: TRBJ2-5; V gene: TRBV20-1; D gene: NA; clone size: once; CDR3 protein: CSAREETQYF; CDR3 DNA: TGCAGTGCTAGGGAAGAGACCCAGTACTTC
CDR3 length: 16; J gene: TRBJ2-2; V gene: TRBV6-2/TRBV6-3; D gene: NA; clone size: few; CDR3 protein: CASSTSAGKTTGELFF; CDR3 DNA: TGTGCCAGCAGTACCTCCGCAGGGAAGACCACCGGGGAGCTGTTTTTT
CDR3 length: 15; J gene: TRBJ1-2; V gene: TRBV15; D gene: TRBD1; clone size: NA; CDR3 protein: CATSSGDRENLHYTF; CDR3 DNA: TGTGCCACCAGCAGCGGGGACAGGGAGAATCTGCACTACACCTTC
CDR3 length: 14; J gene: TRBJ2-7; V gene: TRBV18; D gene: TRBD1; clone size: NA; CDR3 protein: CASSPGQGFDEQYF; CDR3 DNA: TGTGCCAGCTCGCCGGGACAGGGCTTCGACGAGCAGTACTTC
CDR3 length: 15; J gene: TRBJ2-7; V gene: TRBV2; D gene: TRBD2; clone size: NA; CDR3 protein: CASSGGTSGDSSGDF; CDR3 DNA: TGTGCCAGCAGCGGCGGGACTAGCGGGGACTCTAGCGGGGACTTC
CDR3 length: 13; J gene: TRBJ1-5; V gene: TRBV2; D gene: NA; clone size: NA; CDR3 protein: CASSEWGGQPQHF; CDR3 DNA: TGTGCCAGCAGTGAATGGGGGGGTCAGCCCCAGCATTTT
CDR3 length: 16; J gene: TRBJ1-6; V gene: TRBV10-3; D gene: NA; clone size: NA; CDR3 protein: CAISERGAEANSPLHF; CDR3 DNA: TGTGCCATCAGTGAGCGCGGGGCTGAGGCTAATTCACCCCTCCACTTT
CDR3 length: 17; J gene: TRBJ2-3; V gene: TRBV11-2; D gene: TRBD2; clone size: once; CDR3 protein: CASSLDPAGESTDTQYF; CDR3 DNA: TGTGCCAGCAGCTTAGATCCGGCGGGAGAATCCACAGATACGCAGTATTTT
CDR3 length: 14; J gene: TRBJ1-1; V gene: TRBV2; D gene: TRBD1; clone size: NA; CDR3 protein: CASSRGFMNTEAFF; CDR3 DNA: TGTGCCAGCAGCAGGGGGTTCATGAACACTGAAGCTTTCTTT
CDR3 length: 14; J gene: TRBJ2-5; V gene: TRBV29-1; D gene: NA; clone size: NA; CDR3 protein: CSVEDPGLRETQYF; CDR3 DNA: TGCAGCGTTGAAGATCCGGGACTCAGAGAGACCCAGTACTTC
CDR3 length: 14; J gene: TRBJ2-7; V gene: TRBV27; D gene: TRBD1; clone size: NA; CDR3 protein: CASSQGTAPYEQYF; CDR3 DNA: TGTGCCAGCAGCCAAGGGACAGCACCCTACGAGCAGTACTTC